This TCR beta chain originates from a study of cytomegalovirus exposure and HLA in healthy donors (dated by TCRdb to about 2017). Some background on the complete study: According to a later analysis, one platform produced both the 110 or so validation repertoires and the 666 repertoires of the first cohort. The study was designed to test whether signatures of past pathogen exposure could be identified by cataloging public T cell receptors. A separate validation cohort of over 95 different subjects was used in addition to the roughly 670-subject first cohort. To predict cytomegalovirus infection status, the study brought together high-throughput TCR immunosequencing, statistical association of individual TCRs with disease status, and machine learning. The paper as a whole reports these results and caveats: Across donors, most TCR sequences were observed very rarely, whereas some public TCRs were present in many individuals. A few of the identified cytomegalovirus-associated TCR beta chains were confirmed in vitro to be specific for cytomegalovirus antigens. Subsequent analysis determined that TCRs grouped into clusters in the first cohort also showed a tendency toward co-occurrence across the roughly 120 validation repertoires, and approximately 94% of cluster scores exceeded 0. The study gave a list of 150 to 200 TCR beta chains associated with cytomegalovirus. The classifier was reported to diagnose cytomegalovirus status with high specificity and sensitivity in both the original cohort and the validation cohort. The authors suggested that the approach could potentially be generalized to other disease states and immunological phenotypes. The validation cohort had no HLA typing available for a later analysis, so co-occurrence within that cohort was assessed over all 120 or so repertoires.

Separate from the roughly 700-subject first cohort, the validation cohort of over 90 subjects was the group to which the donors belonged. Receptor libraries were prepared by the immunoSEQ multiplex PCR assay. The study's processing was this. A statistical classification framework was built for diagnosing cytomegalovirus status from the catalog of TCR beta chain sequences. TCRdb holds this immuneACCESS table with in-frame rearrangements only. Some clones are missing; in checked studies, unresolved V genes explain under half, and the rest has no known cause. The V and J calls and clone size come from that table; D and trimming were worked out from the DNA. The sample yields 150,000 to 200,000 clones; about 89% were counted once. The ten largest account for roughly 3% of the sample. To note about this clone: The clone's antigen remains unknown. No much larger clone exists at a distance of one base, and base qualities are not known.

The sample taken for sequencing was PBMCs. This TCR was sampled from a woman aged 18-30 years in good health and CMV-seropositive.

CDR3 region: CASSLSPGEQYF. The DNA sequence is as follows: TGCGCCAGCAGCTTGTCCCCGGGAGAGCAGTACTTC. The chain was built from TRBV5-1 and TRBJ2-7; TRBD2 might be the D gene, on 5 matching bases. CDR1 and CDR2 were assigned from the germline V gene as SGHRS and YFSETQ. V is pared back by 1 base and J by 7 bases, with 9 bases lying between the germline termini. The CDR3, cysteine through phenylalanine, is 12 amino acids long. Only CDR3 DNA is held: 36 bases, read in frame from base 1.